This T cell receptor (beta chain) was obtained from a study of cytomegalovirus exposure and HLA in healthy donors (dated by TCRdb to 2015 to 2018). For the study in its entirety: In an earlier analysis of under 600 of the donors, 250 to 350 Gb of sequence data and 90 million to 130 million unique TCR beta sequences from 180 million or so T cells were reported. Approximately 310 gigabases of sequencing data and approximately 93 million unique TCR sequences were included in an early release covering around 600 HLA-typed donors. Among the approximately 400 genotyped donors, around 81% belonged to the genetic ancestry cluster associated with self-reported Caucasian donors. The study was designed to test whether signatures of past pathogen exposure could be identified by cataloging public T cell receptors. The T cell repertoires of 550 to 850 subjects were profiled by immunosequencing and related to cytomegalovirus serostatus. A separate validation cohort of roughly 130 different subjects was used in addition to the approximately 640-subject first cohort. To predict cytomegalovirus infection status, the study combined high-throughput TCR immunosequencing, statistical association of individual TCRs with disease status, and machine learning. In a later analysis, previously published TCR beta repertoires from 600 to 850 donors were re-analyzed and high-resolution HLA genotyping was added so that TCR occurrence patterns could be studied. Rather than using new phenotypic data, the later analysis identified candidate immune exposures from TCR beta sequences and from how often those sequences occurred across donors. In an earlier analysis of more than 550 of the donors, high-throughput TCR beta sequencing was used to judge whether each TCR beta V gene segment behaved as functional or pseudogenic. Donor age, sex, ethnicity and CMV serostatus were compiled together with the repertoire data. A later genetic analysis took genome-wide SNP genotypes for 398 of the 666 donors and used that subset as a discovery cohort. All discovery cohort repertoires had been generated using a single sequencing platform. Both class I and class II loci were covered by HLA typing, at four-digit resolution. The number of typed donors differed by locus: 629-630 for A, B, C, DRB1 and DQB1; 522 for DQA1; roughly 600 for DPA1; and some 470 for DPB1. Because of strong linkage in the cohort, four to six DR-DQ haplotypes were treated as single units for association and clustering. Among approximately 370 genotyped donors of the cohort, an average of about 240,000 unique TCR beta nucleotide sequences was sequenced per donor, of which 15% to 20% were non-productive.

CDR1 MRHNA and CDR2 SNTAGT are derived from the germline V gene. The CDR3 numbers 11 residues from cysteine through phenylalanine. Here the CDR3 DNA is all that survives: 33 bases in frame from base 1. The method behind the library was the immunoSEQ multiplex PCR assay. The multiplex PCR relied on a mix of 60 forward primers for TCR Vbeta segments and 13 reverse primers for TCR Jbeta segments. The CDR3 region of rearranged TCR beta genes was amplified from genomic DNA by a multiplex PCR assay. On the Illumina HiSeq System, the amplified TCR beta libraries were sequenced as 87-base-pair reads. The paper's data handling went like this. A later analysis tallied 70 million to 100 million unique TCR beta chains across the 700 or so repertoires, and 10 million to 11 million of those chains were shared by two or more donors. Raw reads were error-corrected and collapsed into unique sequences by a nearest-neighbor algorithm in which closely related sequences were merged to remove PCR and sequencing errors. Alignment of CDR3 sequences to IMGT reference sequences was used to assign V, D and J gene segments. For a sequence to be retained, at least a six-nucleotide match to both a V gene segment and a J gene segment was required. A rearrangement counted as productive if the CDR3 had no stop codons and remained in frame with V and J, and every other rearrangement counted as non-productive. Following IMGT convention, CDR3 was defined as the stretch from the second conserved V-encoded cysteine to the conserved J-encoded phenylalanine. The earlier analysis of some 540 of the donors excluded any sequence lacking an unambiguous match to a single V gene segment. An earlier analysis of 550 to 650 of the donors classified V segments as functional when productive rearrangements were above 56.7% and as segregating when the standard deviation between donors was above 5%. To diagnose cytomegalovirus status from the catalog of TCR beta chain sequences, a statistical classification framework was built. In a later analysis, V and J genes were assigned by comparing TCR nucleotide sequences against IMGT/GENE-DB human TR gene sequences. A later analysis assigned CDR3 sequences and most-parsimonious VDJ recombination scenarios with the TCRdist pipeline. In a later analysis, each TCR beta chain was defined by its CDR3 amino acid sequence together with its V-gene family, and reads lacking a unique V-gene family were excluded. As a way to deal with suspected cross-contamination and a sequencing artifact, a later analysis dropped hundreds of nucleotide sequences that were highly shared and had low generation probability. A later analysis calculated a clonal expansion index for each public chain from normalized within-repertoire ranks of inferred template counts. Generation probabilities in a later analysis came from a VDJ recombination model fitted to out-of-frame rearrangements, and those results were checked against IGoR. Hypergeometric tests were used in a later analysis to score TCR-TCR, TCR-HLA and TCR-CMV co-occurrence, with a repertoire-size bias correction applied to the TCR pairs. To estimate false discovery rates, a later analysis permuted the HLA or CMV assignments 20 times. In a later analysis, co-occurring TCRs were grouped using DBSCAN, with TCRdist sequence similarity added in when clustering inside HLA-allele-positive subsets. Co-occurrence clustering excluded repertoires with fewer than 30,000 or more than 120,000 public chains, plus five with anomalous nucleotide sharing. This immuneACCESS table, as held by TCRdb, lists in-frame sequences with V and J called but not all clones. Of the missing ones, under half trace to an unresolved V gene in checked studies; the others have no known cause. D and trimming come from the DNA, and the V and J calls and clone size come from that table. Across this sample there are 190,000 or so clones, with 82% seen only once. 0.075% to 0.1% of the sample belongs to the ten largest clones.

On this clone itself: Its cognate antigen has yet to be identified. No clone much larger than this one lies a single base away; base qualities are absent.

The cohort comprised 670 or so healthy bone marrow donors. At the time of sampling, every cohort member was nominally healthy, though immune exposures that went unrecorded were likely present. The donor was CMV seronegative and belonged to the group of around 350 seronegative cohort members. Every donor gave a peripheral blood sample, and the peripheral blood mononuclear cells from that sample were used for TCR beta sequencing. The Qiagen DNeasy Blood Extraction Kit was used to extract genomic DNA from the blood cell samples. What the work shows at the level of the full study, not this receptor alone: Most CMV-associated TCR beta chains appeared to be HLA-restricted in a later analysis, and the HLA associations seemed to be driven largely by CMV exposure. The cohort was sequenced for TCR beta chains only, and without alpha or paired-chain data the features that could be detected were limited. In vitro tests confirmed that a few of the cytomegalovirus-associated TCR beta chains recognize cytomegalovirus antigens. A further reported finding was that TCR beta sequences accurately predicted the HLA-A and HLA-B alleles for most subjects in the first cohort. A later analysis associated about 17,000 TCR beta sequences with specific HLA alleles at a false discovery rate of 0.05. Because some donors lacked HLA typing at each locus, the association tests relied only on the typed subset. Presence/absence analyses assumed roughly uniform sequencing depth across donors, an assumption that may not hold. CMV serostatus was the only immune exposure information available for the cohort. In a later genetic analysis, a missense DCLRE1C variant was associated with V-gene and J-gene trimming of TCR beta chains, and the association was replicated in an independent cohort. When HLA alleles, especially DR and DQ, strongly co-occurred, attributing TCR associations to individual alleles was difficult. Across donors, most TCR sequences were observed very rarely, whereas some public TCRs were present in many individuals. In a later genetic analysis, fewer N-insertions in productive TCRs were reported among donors in an Asian-associated ancestry cluster than the approximately 710-donor mean. Broadly in line with IMGT annotations, most TCR beta V segments showed up in productive rearrangements about 90% or about 30% of the time in an earlier analysis of around 600 of the donors. Correlated functional status among segregating V segments might reflect linkage disequilibrium, but an unknown experimental factor could not be ruled out. The study gave a list of about 170 TCR beta chains associated with cytomegalovirus. The sequencing pipeline was judged likely to have produced a cluster of highly shared sequence variants as a technical artifact. According to a later analysis, parvovirus B19, influenza, CMV and Epstein-Barr virus appeared linked to several top co-occurrence clusters. Compared with equally common non-associated chains, HLA-associated TCR beta chains in a later analysis were more clonally expanded and had lower generation probabilities. The classifier was reported to diagnose cytomegalovirus status with high specificity and sensitivity in both the original cohort and the validation cohort. Some IMGT-functional V segments, including TRBV6-2 and TRBV6-3, could not be told apart with the 87-base-pair reads, so those segments were excluded. Because counts were too low, some 16 rarely observed V segments, including chromosome 9 orphons, were excluded from the earlier analysis of 500 to 700 of the donors. According to a later analysis, TCR association rates differed among HLA loci, with DRB1 alleles showing the most associated TCRs and HLA-C alleles showing the fewest. The authors suggested that the approach could potentially be generalized to other disease states and immunological phenotypes.

Sequencing used PBMCs. The receptor was derived from a boy aged 2-15 years in good health and CMV-seronegative. The rearranged chain carries TRBV6-4 and TRBJ2-5; the D gene cannot be named for sure. The end of the DNA aligns better with TRBJ2-7, so the J call may be wrong. The DNA sequence is as follows: TGTGCCAGCAGTGACCACTACGAGCAGTACTTC. Translated, this gives CASSDHYEQYF.